Below are 4 T cell receptor beta chains sequenced from a single sample in a study of technical replicates of blood from a few donors. Clones were sequenced by immunoSEQ multiplex PCR, and TCRdb holds only the in-frame ones, with some missing. The data show under 100,000 clones, with 65% to 90% seen just once and approximately 5% held by the top ten. The sample comprised PBMCs. These TCRs come from a human donor in good health. Some clones in this sample may be carry-over from other donors' samples.

The chain employs TRBV5-5 and TRBJ1-6; D is undetermined. Germline CDR1 SGHKS, CDR2 YYEKEE (reference sequence). The CDR3 consists of 14 residues. The V gene lost 4 bases and the J gene lost 3 bases, with 8 bases spanning the gap. The DNA for the CDR3 is TGTGCCAGCAGCAGTCAGGACTATAATTCACCCCTCCACTTT. Translation: CASSSQDYNSPLHF.

CDR3 coding DNA: TGTGCCAGTAGCAACACCGGGACAGGGCAGCCCCAGCATTTT. This encodes CASSNTGTGQPQHF. The chain combines TRBV19 with TRBJ1-5; 9 nucleotides match TRBD1. This CDR3 has 14 amino acids. Trimming at V came to 6 bases and at J to 7 bases, leaving 7 bases not matched to a gene. Per germline, CDR1 LNHDA and CDR2 SQIVND (reference sequence).

This clone was counted a single time. The V and J genes are TRBV9 and TRBJ1-1; 8 bases fit TRBD1. Germline V gene lookup returns CDR1 SGDLS and CDR2 YYNGEE. J gave up 4 bases and V 4 bases, and 9 bases lay outside the gene matches. The CDR3 length is 15 residues. CDR3 DNA sequence: TGTGCCAGCAGCCATACACAGGGGGGGGGCACTGAAGCTTTCTTT. Encoded protein: CASSHTQGGGTEAFF.

The rearrangement links TRBV2 to TRBJ2-7; 11 nucleotides line up with TRBD1. V lost 6 bases and J lost 7; bases outside the gene matches: 11. CDR3 length: 15 amino acids. Germline V gene data show CDR1 as SNHLY and CDR2 as FYNNEI. The CDR3 DNA reads as TGTGCCAGCAGCCCCTCCGGGACAGGGGGGCGGGAGCAGTACTTC. Translation: CASSPSGTGGREQYF.